A single sample is the source of the 17 T cell receptor beta chains below, sequenced in a study of spatial heterogeneity in lung cancer. As for time point: sample taken at primary tumor resection. TCRs were sequenced from unsorted whole RNA of tumor, nontumor lung or PBMC. TCRdb redid the calling of the 5' RACE reads with MiXCR, one entry per CDR3 protein. The sample includes 43,000 or so distinct CDR3 sequences, approximately 7% of them seen just once. Sequenced material: PBMCs, taken at surgery. The receptors were sampled from a female donor with early-stage non-small cell lung cancer.

This clonotype turned up a few times. The gene calls are TRBV7-9 and TRBJ1-2; the match to TRBD1 covers 7 bases. In germline, CDR1 is SEHNR, CDR2 FQNEAQ (reference sequence). The CDR3 length is 14 residues. With V trimmed by 5 bases and J by 1 base, 4 bases remained unmatched. The CDR3 DNA sequence: TGTGCCAGCAGCCCGGGACAGAGTAACTATGGCTACACCTTC. This encodes CASSPGQSNYGYTF.

The chain is built from TRBV11-2 and TRBJ2-3; D perhaps matches TRBD1 (5 bases). Deletions cut 1 base from V and 14 bases from J, with 13 bases between. CDR3 length: 12 amino acids. Germline V gene sequence: CDR1 SGHAT, CDR2 FQNNGV. The CDR3 region is CASSLGGWGLYF. The CDR3 bases are TGTGCCAGCAGCTTAGGGGGCTGGGGTCTGTATTTT.

This clonotype was observed many times. V is TRBV5-1 and J is TRBJ1-1, with D maybe TRBD1 (5 bases). The CDR3 has 13 residues. V lost 0 bases, J lost 6 bases, and 9 bases lay in between. Germline V lookup: CDR1 SGHRS, CDR2 YFSETQ. This CDR3 is CASSLVGTPEAFF. In DNA, the CDR3 is TGCGCCAGCAGCTTGGTGGGGACTCCTGAAGCTTTCTTT.

The chain is built from TRBV6-4 and TRBJ1-1; unclear D gene. The ends were cut back, 2 bases at V and 5 bases at J, with 12 bases in the middle. Per germline, CDR1 MRHNA and CDR2 SNTAGT. This CDR3 contains 14 residues. The CDR3 loop is CASSDVPPGTEAFF. In nucleotides, the CDR3 is TGTGCCAGCAGTGACGTACCACCGGGGACTGAAGCTTTCTTT.

In its sample, this clonotype was seen many times. The CDR3 loop is CSAGRMGRAFF. The CDR3 DNA follows: TGCAGTGCTGGGAGAATGGGGAGAGCTTTCTTT. The chain has TRBV20-1 and TRBJ1-1; D is unclear. Germline CDR1 DFQATT, CDR2 SNEGSKA (reference sequence). The CDR3 is 11 amino acids. The V end lost 5 bases, the J end lost 10 bases, and 14 bases lay between the germline ends.

The chain recombines TRBV12-2 with TRBJ2-3; the table assigns TRBD1, which was not confirmed against the DNA. TRBV12-2 is designated a pseudogene. The CDR3 spans 14 residues. The CDR3 loop is CASRSLHRVSTQYF. CDR3 nucleotide sequence: TGTGCAAGTCGCTCACTTCACAGGGTCTCAACGCAGTATTTT.

The sample holds a few counts of this clonotype. CDR3: CASKIGDRGPEAFF. DNA for the CDR3: TGTGCCAGCAAGATCGGAGACAGGGGGCCTGAAGCTTTCTTT. V and J are TRBV6-1 and TRBJ1-1; 10 nucleotides agree with TRBD1. The germline CDR1 and CDR2 sequences are MNHNS and SASEGT. This CDR3 is 14 amino acids long. Trimming removed 7 bases from V and 6 bases from J; junction bases left unmatched: 8.

This clonotype has only a few counts. The gene calls are TRBV7-3 and TRBJ2-7; 9 nucleotides match TRBD1. The CDR3 length is 13 residues. CDR1 is SGHTA, CDR2 FQGTGA, per germline. V dropped 5 bases and J dropped 6; count of bases not matched to a gene: 5. The DNA for the CDR3 is TGTGCCAGCAGCACCCAGACAGGGGGCGAGCAGTACTTC. It translates to CASSTQTGGEQYF.

This clonotype appeared many times. The genes are TRBV7-2 and TRBJ1-4, with TRBD1 identical over 9 bases. This CDR3 is built from 15 residues. Losses at the gene ends were 5 bases for V and 7 bases for J; bases not matched to a gene: 8. Germline V lookup: CDR1 SGHTA, CDR2 FQGNSA. The CDR3, as DNA: TGTGCCAGCAGCCCACCAGGGACAGGGAGTGAAAAACTGTTTTTT. This sequence encodes CASSPPGTGSEKLFF.

There are many counts of this clonotype. This sequence joins TRBV25-1 and TRBJ2-7; 7 bases agree with TRBD2. The ends lost 4 bases at V and 4 bases at J; junction bases unmatched: 4. The CDR3 is 13 residues long. From germline, CDR1 is MGHDK and CDR2 SYGVNS. CDR3: CASSAVGGYEQYF. The CDR3, as DNA: TGTGCCAGCAGTGCTGTGGGGGGGTACGAGCAGTACTTC.

This clonotype appeared many times. The chain links TRBV19 to TRBJ1-2, with no clear D. CDR3 length: 18 amino acids. The V end lost 3 bases, the J end lost 3 bases, and 23 bases lay between the germline ends. Germline V gene lookup returns CDR1 LNHDA and CDR2 SQIVND (reference sequence). CDR3 region: CASSMDSRRIRIDYGYTF. CDR3 DNA sequence: TGTGCCAGTAGTATGGACTCACGAAGGATCAGGATCGACTATGGCTACACCTTC.

The sample holds many counts of this clonotype. This chain links TRBV7-2 with TRBJ1-2; 10 bases line up with TRBD1. Germline V gene lookup returns CDR1 SGHTA and CDR2 FQGNSA. V lost 2 bases to trimming and J lost 6 bases; unmatched junction nucleotides: 6. The CDR3 extends over 15 amino acids. For the CDR3, the DNA is TGTGCCAGCAGCTTAAGATCCGGGACAGGGGATGGCTACACCTTC. It yields the protein CASSLRSGTGDGYTF.

This clonotype appeared many times. The chain recombines TRBV5-5 with TRBJ2-7, with 9 bases that match TRBD2. The CDR3 runs 15 residues. Germline-derived CDR1 and CDR2 are SGHKS and YYEKEE (reference sequence). Trimming removed 2 bases from V and 2 bases from J; junction bases left unmatched: 5. The CDR3, as DNA: TGTGCCAGCAGCTTCCGTTTAGCGGGGGCCTACGAGCAGTACTTC. This sequence encodes CASSFRLAGAYEQYF.

This clonotype has ten or more counts. The chain carries TRBV7-2 and TRBJ2-5, with D maybe TRBD1 (6 bases). Germline loops: CDR1 SGHTA, CDR2 FQGNSA. V lost 5 bases and J 4 bases, leaving 17 bases between the germline ends. The CDR3 runs to 15 residues. The CDR3 region is CASSPGTQGTETQYF. CDR3 nucleotides: TGTGCCAGCAGCCCCGGGACACAAGGGACAGAGACCCAGTACTTC.

In this sample, this clonotype turned up many times. J is TRBJ1-2 and V is TRBV12-3 or TRBV12-4; a possible D gene is TRBD1 (6 bases). This CDR3 has 14 amino acids. Trimming shortened V by 4 bases and J by 5 bases, and 14 bases separated the two germline ends. CDR3 in amino acids: CASSSWTASYGYTF. The CDR3 DNA sequence: TGTGCCAGCAGTTCCTGGACAGCCTCGTATGGCTACACCTTC.

The V gene is TRBV6-2 or TRBV6-3, the J gene TRBJ2-3, with D tentatively TRBD2 (6 bases). This CDR3 spans 15 amino acids. Germline lookup yields CDR1 MNHEY and CDR2 SVGEGT. V lost 6 bases, J lost 1 base, and 14 bases lay in between. The CDR3 DNA follows: TGTGCCAGCAGCGGCGGCGGGGCTGGCACAGATACGCAGTATTTT. This encodes CASSGGGAGTDTQYF.

This clonotype was detected only once. This may arise from a read error, as a much more abundant clone is one base away. Without the conserved terminal phenylalanine or tryptophan, this CDR3 likely stems from a read error. The chain has TRBV5-1 and TRBJ2-2; perhaps D is TRBD1 or TRBD2 (5 bases each). Germline CDR1 SGHRS, CDR2 YFSETQ. The CDR3 sequence is 13 residues long. Trimming pared 4 bases from V and 4 bases from J, leaving 8 bases between. The CDR3: CASSPGTTGELFS. The CDR3 nucleotides read TGCGCCAGCAGCCCCGGGACCACCGGGGAGCTGTTTTCT.